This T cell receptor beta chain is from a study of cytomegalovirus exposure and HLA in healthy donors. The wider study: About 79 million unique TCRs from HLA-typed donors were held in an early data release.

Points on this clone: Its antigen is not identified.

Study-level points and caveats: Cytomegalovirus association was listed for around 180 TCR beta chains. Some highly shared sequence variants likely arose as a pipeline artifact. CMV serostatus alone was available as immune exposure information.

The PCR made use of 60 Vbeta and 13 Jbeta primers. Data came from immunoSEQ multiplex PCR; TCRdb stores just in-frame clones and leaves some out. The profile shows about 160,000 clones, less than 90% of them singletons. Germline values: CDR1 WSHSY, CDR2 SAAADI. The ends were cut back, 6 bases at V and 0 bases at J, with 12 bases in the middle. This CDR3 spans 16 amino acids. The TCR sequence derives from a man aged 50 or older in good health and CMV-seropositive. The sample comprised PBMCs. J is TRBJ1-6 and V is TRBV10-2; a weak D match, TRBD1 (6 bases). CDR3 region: CASRYTGSSYNSPLHF. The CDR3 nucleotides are TGCGCCAGCAGATATACAGGGAGCTCCTATAATTCACCCCTCCACTTT.